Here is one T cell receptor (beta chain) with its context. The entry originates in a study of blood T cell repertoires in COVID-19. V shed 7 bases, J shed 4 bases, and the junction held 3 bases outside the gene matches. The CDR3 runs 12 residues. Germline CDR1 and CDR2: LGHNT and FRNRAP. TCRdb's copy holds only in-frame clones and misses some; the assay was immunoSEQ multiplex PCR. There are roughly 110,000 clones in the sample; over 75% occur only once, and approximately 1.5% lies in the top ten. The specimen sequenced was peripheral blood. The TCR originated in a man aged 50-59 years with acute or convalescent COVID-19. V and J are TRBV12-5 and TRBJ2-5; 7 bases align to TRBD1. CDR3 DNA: TGTGCTAGTGCTAGGGACAGAGAGACCCAGTACTTC. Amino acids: CASARDRETQYF.